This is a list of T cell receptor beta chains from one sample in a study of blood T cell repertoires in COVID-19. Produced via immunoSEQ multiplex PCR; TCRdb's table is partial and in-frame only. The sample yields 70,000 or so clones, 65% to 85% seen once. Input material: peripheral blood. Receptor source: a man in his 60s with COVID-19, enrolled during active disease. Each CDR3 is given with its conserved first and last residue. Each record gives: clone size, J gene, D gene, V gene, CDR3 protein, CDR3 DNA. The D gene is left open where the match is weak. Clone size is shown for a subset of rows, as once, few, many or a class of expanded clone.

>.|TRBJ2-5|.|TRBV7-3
CASSLGGGRETQYF
TGTGCCAGCAGCTTAGGAGGGGGCCGGGAGACCCAGTACTTC
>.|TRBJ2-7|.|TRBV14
CASSQSAGTRLKQYF
TGTGCCAGCAGCCAATCCGCCGGGACAAGGCTGAAGCAGTACTTC
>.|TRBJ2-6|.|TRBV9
CASSVHPGEGANVLTF
TGTGCCAGCAGCGTACATCCCGGGGAAGGGGCCAACGTCCTGACTTTC
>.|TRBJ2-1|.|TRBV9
CASSVAVWERDREQFF
TGTGCCAGCAGCGTAGCGGTGTGGGAACGGGATCGTGAGCAGTTCTTC
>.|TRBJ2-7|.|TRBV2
CASSVGQKQYF
TGTGCCAGCAGTGTGGGGCAAAAGCAGTACTTC
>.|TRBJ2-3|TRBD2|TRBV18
CASSPKRERDTQYF
TGTGCCAGCTCACCAAAGCGGGAGAGAGATACGCAGTATTTT
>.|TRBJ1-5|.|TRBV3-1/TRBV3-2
CASSQSGGGQPQHF
TGTGCCAGCAGCCAATCGGGGGGTGGCCAGCCCCAGCATTTT
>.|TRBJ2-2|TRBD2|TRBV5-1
CASSVGGADTGELFF
TGCGCCAGCAGCGTCGGGGGGGCCGACACCGGGGAGCTGTTTTTT
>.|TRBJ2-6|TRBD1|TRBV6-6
CASSWGRGQGANVLTF
TGTGCCAGCAGTTGGGGCAGGGGGCAGGGGGCCAACGTCCTGACTTTC
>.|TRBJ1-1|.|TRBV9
CASTQGLTNTEAFF
TGTGCCAGCACCCAGGGGCTGACTAACACTGAAGCTTTCTTT
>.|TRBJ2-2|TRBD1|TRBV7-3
CASSLISGGGTGELFF
TGTGCCAGCAGCTTAATCTCAGGGGGCGGCACCGGGGAGCTGTTTTTT
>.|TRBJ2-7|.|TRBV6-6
CASSYGLGIGQYF
TGTGCCAGCAGTTACGGGCTCGGCATTGGGCAGTACTTC
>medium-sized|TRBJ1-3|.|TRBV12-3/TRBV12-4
CASSPTGGYTIYF
TGTGCCAGCAGTCCAACGGGGGGGTACACCATATATTTT
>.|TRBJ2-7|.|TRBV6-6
CASSYPTGTPPYEQYF
TGTGCCAGCAGTTACCCTACAGGGACCCCCCCCTACGAGCAGTACTTC
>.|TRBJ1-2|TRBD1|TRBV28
CASSLIVQGTAVKGYTF
TGTGCCAGCAGTTTGATAGTACAGGGGACCGCCGTGAAGGGCTACACCTTC
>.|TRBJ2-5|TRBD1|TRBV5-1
CASSLGTGEETQYF
TGCGCCAGCAGCTTGGGGACAGGGGAAGAGACCCAGTACTTC
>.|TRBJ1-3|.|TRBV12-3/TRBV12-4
CASSPSSGNTIYF
TGTGCCAGCAGTCCTTCCTCTGGAAACACCATATATTTT
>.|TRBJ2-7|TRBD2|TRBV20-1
CSASPSSGRADEQYF
TGCAGTGCTAGTCCCTCTAGCGGGAGGGCCGACGAGCAGTACTTC
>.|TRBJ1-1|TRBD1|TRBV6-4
CASRAQGAAVTEAFF
TGTGCCAGCAGAGCTCAGGGGGCCGCAGTAACTGAAGCTTTCTTT
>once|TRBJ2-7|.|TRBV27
CASRERQNSYEQYF
TGTGCCAGCAGGGAGAGACAGAACTCCTACGAGCAGTACTTC
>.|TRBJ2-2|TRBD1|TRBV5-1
CASSSRTGIIELFF
TGCGCCAGCAGCTCACGGACAGGGATCATAGAGCTGTTTTTT
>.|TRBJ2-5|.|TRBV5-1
CASSSPQGETQYF
TGCGCCAGCAGCTCCCCCCAGGGGGAGACCCAGTACTTC
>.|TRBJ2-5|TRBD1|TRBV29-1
CSAGTGEETQYF
TGCAGCGCCGGGACAGGGGAAGAGACCCAGTACTTC
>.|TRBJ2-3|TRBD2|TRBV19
CASSILAGSDTQYF
TGTGCCAGTAGTATACTAGCGGGATCAGATACGCAGTATTTT
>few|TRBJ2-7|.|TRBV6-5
CATRDSIPNYEQYF
TGTGCCACCCGAGACTCGATCCCAAACTACGAGCAGTACTTC
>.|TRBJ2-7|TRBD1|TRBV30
CAWETTGSYEQYF
TGTGCCTGGGAAACGACAGGGTCCTACGAGCAGTACTTC
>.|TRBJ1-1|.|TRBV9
CASSTRRGEAFF
TGTGCCAGCAGCACCCGGAGGGGTGAAGCTTTCTTT
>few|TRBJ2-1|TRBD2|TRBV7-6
CASSLPGTSGSTEQFF
TGTGCCAGCAGCCTCCCCGGGACTAGCGGGAGTACTGAGCAGTTCTTC
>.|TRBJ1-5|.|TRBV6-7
CASSPLQGLDFYSNQPQHF
TGTGCCAGCAGTCCTTTACAGGGTTTGGACTTTTATAGCAATCAGCCCCAGCATTTT
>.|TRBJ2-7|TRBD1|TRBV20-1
CSARQGGLRYF
TGCAGTGCTCGACAGGGGGGGTTACGGTACTTC
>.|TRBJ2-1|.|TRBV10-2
CASGDSRADEQFF
TGCGCCAGCGGCGACAGCCGGGCCGATGAGCAGTTCTTC
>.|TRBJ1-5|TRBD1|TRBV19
CASKSPTGTNQPQHF
TGTGCCAGTAAAAGCCCGACAGGGACTAATCAGCCCCAGCATTTT
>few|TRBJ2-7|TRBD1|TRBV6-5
CASSQYRGYEQYF
TGTGCCAGCAGTCAATACAGGGGATACGAGCAGTACTTC
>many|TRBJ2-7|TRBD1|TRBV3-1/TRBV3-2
CASSTRDRVNEQYF
TGTGCCAGCAGCACCCGGGACAGGGTGAACGAGCAGTACTTC
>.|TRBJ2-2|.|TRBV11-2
CASSLGLQYGELFF
TGTGCCAGCAGCTTAGGCCTCCAGTACGGGGAGCTGTTTTTT
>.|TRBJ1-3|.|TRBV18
CASSPGLQAFSGNTIYF
TGTGCCAGCTCACCGGGGCTACAGGCCTTCTCTGGAAACACCATATATTTT
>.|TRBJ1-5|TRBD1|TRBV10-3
CAIKSDRGEQPQHF
TGTGCCATCAAATCCGACAGGGGTGAACAGCCCCAGCATTTT
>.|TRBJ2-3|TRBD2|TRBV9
CASNLAGGQDTQYF
TGTGCCAGTAACCTAGCGGGAGGACAAGATACGCAGTATTTT
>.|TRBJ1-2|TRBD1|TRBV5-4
CASSTTGEGYTF
TGTGCCAGCAGCACCACAGGGGAAGGCTACACCTTC
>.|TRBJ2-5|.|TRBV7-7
CASSPRQGGTQYF
TGTGCCAGCAGCCCCCGACAGGGAGGGACCCAGTACTTC
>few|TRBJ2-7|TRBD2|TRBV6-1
CASSEAWRGTQTHPSYEQYF
TGTGCCAGCAGTGAAGCATGGCGGGGGACCCAAACTCATCCCTCCTACGAGCAGTACTTC
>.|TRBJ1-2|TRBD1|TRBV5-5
CASIGQGNNYGYTF
TGTGCCAGCATAGGACAGGGGAACAACTATGGCTACACCTTC
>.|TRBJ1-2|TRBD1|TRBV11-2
CASSPWDSPIGYTF
TGTGCCAGCAGCCCATGGGACAGCCCCATTGGCTACACCTTC
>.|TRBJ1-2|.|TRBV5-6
CASSEYEGGYTF
TGTGCCAGCAGCGAGTACGAGGGTGGCTACACCTTC